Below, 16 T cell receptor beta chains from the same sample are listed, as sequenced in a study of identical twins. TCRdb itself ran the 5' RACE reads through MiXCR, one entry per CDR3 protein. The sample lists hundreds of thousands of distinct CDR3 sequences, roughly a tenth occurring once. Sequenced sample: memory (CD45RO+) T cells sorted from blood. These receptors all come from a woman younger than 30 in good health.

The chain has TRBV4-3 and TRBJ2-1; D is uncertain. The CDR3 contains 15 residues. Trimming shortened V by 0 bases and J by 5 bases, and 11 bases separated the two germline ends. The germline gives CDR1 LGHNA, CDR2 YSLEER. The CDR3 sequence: CASSQEGFRDNEQFF. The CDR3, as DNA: TGCGCCAGCAGCCAAGAGGGATTCCGGGACAATGAGCAGTTCTTC.

Written as DNA, the CDR3 is TGTGCCAGCAGCCAGGACAGAACGCCCTATGGCTACACCTTC. Its protein product is CASSQDRTPYGYTF. The gene calls are TRBV5-6 and TRBJ1-2, with D tentatively TRBD1 (6 bases). Trimming shortened V by 4 bases and J by 4 bases, and 14 bases separated the two germline ends. There are 14 residues in the CDR3. In germline, CDR1 is SGHDT, CDR2 YYEEEE.

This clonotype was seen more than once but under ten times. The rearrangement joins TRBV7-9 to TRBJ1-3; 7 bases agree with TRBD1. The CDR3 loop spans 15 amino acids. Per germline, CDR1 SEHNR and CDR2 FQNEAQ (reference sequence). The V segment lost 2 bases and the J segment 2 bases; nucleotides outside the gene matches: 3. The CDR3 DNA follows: TGTGCCAGCAGCTTAACAGGGACAGCTGGAAACACCATATATTTT. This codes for CASSLTGTAGNTIYF.

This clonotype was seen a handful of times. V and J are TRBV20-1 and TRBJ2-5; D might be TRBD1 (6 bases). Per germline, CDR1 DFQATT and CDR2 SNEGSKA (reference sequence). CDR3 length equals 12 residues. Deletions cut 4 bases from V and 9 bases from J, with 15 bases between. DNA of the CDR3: TGCAGTGCTAACAGGGCCCAATGGCCCCAGTACTTC. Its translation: CSANRAQWPQYF.

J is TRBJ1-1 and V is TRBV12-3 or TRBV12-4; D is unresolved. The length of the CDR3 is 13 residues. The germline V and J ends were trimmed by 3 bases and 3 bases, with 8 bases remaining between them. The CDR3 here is CASSFGRDTEAFF. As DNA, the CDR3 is TGTGCCAGCAGTTTCGGAAGGGACACTGAAGCTTTCTTT.

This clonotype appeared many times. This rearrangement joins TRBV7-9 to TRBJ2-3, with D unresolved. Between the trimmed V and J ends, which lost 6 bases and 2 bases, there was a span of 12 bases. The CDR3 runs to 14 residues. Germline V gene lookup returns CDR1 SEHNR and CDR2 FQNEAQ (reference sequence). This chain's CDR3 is CASREPLLTDTQYF. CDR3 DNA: TGTGCCAGCAGGGAACCCCTACTCACAGATACGCAGTATTTT. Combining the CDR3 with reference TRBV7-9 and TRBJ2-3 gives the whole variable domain DTGVSQNPRHKITKRGQNVTFRCDPISEHNRLYWYRQTLGQGPEFLTYFQNEAQLEKSRLLSDRFSAERPKGSFSTLEIQRTEQGDSAMYLCASREPLLTDTQYFGPGTRLTVL.

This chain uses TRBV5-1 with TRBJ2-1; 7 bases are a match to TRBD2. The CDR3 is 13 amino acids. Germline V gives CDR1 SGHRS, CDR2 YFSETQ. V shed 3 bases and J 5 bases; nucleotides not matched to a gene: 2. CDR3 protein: CASSWGGDNEQFF. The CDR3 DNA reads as TGCGCCAGCAGCTGGGGGGGGGACAATGAGCAGTTCTTC.

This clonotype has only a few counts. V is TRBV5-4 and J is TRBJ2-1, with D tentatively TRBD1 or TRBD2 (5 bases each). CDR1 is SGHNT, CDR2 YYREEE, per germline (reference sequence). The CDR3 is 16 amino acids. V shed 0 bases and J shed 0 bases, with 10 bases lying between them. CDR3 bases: TGTGCCAGCAGCTTGGGGGGGAAGATCTCCTACAATGAGCAGTTCTTC. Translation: CASSLGGKISYNEQFF.

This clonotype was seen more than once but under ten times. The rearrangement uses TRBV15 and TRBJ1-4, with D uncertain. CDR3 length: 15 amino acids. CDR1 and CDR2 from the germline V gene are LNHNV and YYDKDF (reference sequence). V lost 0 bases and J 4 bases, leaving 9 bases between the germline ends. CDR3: CATSRDKGFNEKLFF. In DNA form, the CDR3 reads TGTGCCACCAGCAGAGATAAGGGCTTTAATGAAAAACTGTTTTTT.

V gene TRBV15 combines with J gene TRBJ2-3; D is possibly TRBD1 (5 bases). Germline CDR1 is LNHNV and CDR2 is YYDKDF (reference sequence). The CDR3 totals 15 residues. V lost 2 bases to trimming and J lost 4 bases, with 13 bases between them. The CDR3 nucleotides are TGTGCCACCAGCAGAAGTCAGGGAAGAGCAGATACGCAGTATTTT. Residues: CATSRSQGRADTQYF.

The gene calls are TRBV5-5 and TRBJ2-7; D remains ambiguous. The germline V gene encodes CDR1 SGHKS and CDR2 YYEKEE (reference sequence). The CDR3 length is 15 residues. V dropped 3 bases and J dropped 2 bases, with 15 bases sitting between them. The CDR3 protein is CASSWGPGHTYEQYF. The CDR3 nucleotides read TGTGCCAGCAGCTGGGGTCCGGGCCATACCTACGAGCAGTACTTC.

CDR3 sequence: CASSLDRVGEQFF. CDR3 coding DNA: TGCGCCAGCAGCCTCGACAGGGTTGGAGAGCAGTTCTTC. This chain connects TRBV5-1 to TRBJ2-1, with 7 bases that match TRBD1. J was trimmed by 10 bases and V by 4 bases; bases with no gene match: 8. Germline CDR1 reads SGHRS; CDR2 reads YFSETQ. The CDR3 spans 13 residues.

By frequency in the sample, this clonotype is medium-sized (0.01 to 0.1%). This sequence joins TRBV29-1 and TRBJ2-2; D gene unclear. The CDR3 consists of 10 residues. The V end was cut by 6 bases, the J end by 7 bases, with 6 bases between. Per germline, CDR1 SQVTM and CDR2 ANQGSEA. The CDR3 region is CSVLRGELFF. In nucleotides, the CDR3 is TGCAGCGTCCTACGCGGGGAGCTGTTTTTT.

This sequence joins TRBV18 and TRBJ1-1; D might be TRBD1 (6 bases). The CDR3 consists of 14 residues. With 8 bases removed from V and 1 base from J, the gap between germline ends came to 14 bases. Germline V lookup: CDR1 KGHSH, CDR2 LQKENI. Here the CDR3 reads CASNSQGSNTEAFF. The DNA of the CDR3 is TGTGCCAGCAACTCGCAGGGGTCGAACACTGAAGCTTTCTTT.

In nucleotides, the CDR3 is TGTGCCATCACTAGGGACTCACTATACAATGAGCAGTTCTTC. It codes for CAITRDSLYNEQFF. This chain uses TRBV10-3 with TRBJ2-1, with a possible D match to TRBD2 (6 bases). V shed 7 bases and J shed 4 bases, with 14 bases lying between them. Germline CDR1 and CDR2: ENHRY and SYGVKD. The CDR3 runs to 14 residues.

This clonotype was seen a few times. The DNA of the CDR3 is TGTGCCAGCAGCTTAACTAGCGGGAGGGCCCCTCCTTCCGAGCAGTACTTC. This encodes CASSLTSGRAPPSEQYF. The rearrangement links TRBV7-2 to TRBJ2-7; TRBD2 agrees at 13 bases. With V trimmed by 2 bases and J by 6 bases, 10 bases remained unmatched. This CDR3 has 17 amino acids. Germline-derived CDR1 and CDR2 are SGHTA and FQGNSA.